This T cell receptor beta chain was sequenced for a study of blood T cell repertoires in COVID-19. Sequencing used immunoSEQ multiplex PCR; TCRdb keeps in-frame clones, though not all of them. In the table there are 85,000 to 95,000 clones, 72% of which are singletons. CDR1 and CDR2 from the germline V gene are MNHEY and SVGAGI. The CDR3 covers 13 residues. The V gene lost 6 bases and the J gene lost 6 bases, with 14 bases spanning the gap. This receptor was taken from a woman of 80 years or more with acute or convalescent COVID-19. The sample was peripheral blood. The V and J genes are TRBV6-5 and TRBJ1-1; D possibly corresponds to TRBD1 (5 bases). The CDR3 spells CASRLTVIAEAFF. CDR3 nucleotides: TGTGCCAGCAGACTGACAGTAATCGCTGAAGCTTTCTTT.